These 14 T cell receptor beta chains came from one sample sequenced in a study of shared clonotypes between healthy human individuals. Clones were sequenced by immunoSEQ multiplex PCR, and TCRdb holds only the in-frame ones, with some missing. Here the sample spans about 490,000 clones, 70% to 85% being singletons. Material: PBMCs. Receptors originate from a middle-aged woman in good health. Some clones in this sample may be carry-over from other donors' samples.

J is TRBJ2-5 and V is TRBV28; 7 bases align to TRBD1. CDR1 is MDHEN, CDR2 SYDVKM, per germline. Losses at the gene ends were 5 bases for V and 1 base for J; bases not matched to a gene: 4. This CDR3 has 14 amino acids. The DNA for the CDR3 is TGTGCCAGCAGTGAAGGGACAGCCCAAGAGACCCAGTACTTC. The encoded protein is CASSEGTAQETQYF.

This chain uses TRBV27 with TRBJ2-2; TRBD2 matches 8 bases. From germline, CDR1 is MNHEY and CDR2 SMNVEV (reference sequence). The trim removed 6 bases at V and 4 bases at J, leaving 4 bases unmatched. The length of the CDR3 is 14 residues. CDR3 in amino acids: CASRPAGVTGELFF. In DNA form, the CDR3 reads TGTGCCAGCAGACCAGCGGGAGTCACCGGGGAGCTGTTTTTT.

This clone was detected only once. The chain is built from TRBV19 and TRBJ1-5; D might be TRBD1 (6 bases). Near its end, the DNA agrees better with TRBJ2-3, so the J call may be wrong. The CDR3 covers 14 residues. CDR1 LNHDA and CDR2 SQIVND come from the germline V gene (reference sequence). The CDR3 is CASSRDTNNQPQYF. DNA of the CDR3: TGTGCCAGTAGTCGGGACACAAACAATCAGCCCCAGTATTTT.

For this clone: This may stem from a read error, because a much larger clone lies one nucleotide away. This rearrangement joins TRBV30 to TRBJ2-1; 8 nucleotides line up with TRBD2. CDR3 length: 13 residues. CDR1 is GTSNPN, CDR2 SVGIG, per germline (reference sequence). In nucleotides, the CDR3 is TGTGCCTTGAGTTGGACTAGCACAGTTGAGCAGTTCTTC. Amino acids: CALSWTSTVEQFF.

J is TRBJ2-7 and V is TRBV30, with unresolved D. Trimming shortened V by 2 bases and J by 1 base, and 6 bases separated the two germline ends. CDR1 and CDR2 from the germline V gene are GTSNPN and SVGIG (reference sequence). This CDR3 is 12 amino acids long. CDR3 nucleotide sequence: TGTGCCTGGAGTTGGCAGTCCTACGAGCAGTACTTC. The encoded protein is CAWSWQSYEQYF.

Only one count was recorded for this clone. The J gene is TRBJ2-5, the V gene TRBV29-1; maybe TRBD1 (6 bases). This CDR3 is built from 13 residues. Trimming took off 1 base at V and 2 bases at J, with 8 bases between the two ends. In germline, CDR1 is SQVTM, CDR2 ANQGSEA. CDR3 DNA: TGCAGCGTTGAAGTGACAGGACAAGAGACCCAGTACTTC. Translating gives CSVEVTGQETQYF.

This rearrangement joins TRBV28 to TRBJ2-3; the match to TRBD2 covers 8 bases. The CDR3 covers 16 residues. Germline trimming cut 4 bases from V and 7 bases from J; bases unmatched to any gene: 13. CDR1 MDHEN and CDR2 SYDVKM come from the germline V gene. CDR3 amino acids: CASSSGGVAGTNTQYF. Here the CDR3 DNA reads TGTGCCAGCAGTTCGGGGGGGGTAGCGGGTACCAATACGCAGTATTTT.

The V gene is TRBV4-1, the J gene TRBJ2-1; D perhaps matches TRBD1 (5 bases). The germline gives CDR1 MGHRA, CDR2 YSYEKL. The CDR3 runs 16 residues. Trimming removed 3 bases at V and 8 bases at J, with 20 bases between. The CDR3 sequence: CASSQSTGSTSDEQFF. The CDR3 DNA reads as TGCGCCAGCAGCCAGTCCACAGGATCTACGAGCGATGAGCAGTTCTTC.

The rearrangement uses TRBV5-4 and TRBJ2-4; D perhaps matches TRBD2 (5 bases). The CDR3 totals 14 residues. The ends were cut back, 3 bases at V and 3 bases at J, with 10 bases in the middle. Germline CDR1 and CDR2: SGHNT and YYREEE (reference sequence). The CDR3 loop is CASSSGLDKNIQYF. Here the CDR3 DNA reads TGTGCCAGCAGCTCGGGGTTAGACAAAAACATTCAGTACTTC.

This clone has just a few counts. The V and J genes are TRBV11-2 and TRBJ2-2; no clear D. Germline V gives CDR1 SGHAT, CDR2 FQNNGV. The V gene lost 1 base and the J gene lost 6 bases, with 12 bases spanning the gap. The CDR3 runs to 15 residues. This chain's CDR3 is CASSLGSGYAGELFF. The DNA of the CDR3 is TGTGCCAGCAGCTTAGGGTCGGGTTACGCCGGGGAGCTGTTTTTT.

The CDR3 region is CASSLGQGLDYGYTF. The CDR3 DNA sequence: TGTGCCAGCAGCTTGGGACAGGGACTCGACTATGGCTACACCTTC. This sequence joins TRBV5-5 and TRBJ1-2; 7 bases fit TRBD1. The CDR3 has 15 residues. Per germline, CDR1 SGHKS and CDR2 YYEKEE (reference sequence). V was clipped by 0 bases and J by 3 bases; unmatched bases: 5.

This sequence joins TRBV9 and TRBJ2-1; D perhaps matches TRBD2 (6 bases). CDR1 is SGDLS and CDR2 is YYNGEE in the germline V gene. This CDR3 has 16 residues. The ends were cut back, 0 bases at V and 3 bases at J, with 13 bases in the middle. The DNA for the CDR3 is TGTGCCAGCAGCGTAGATGGGGCTAGCGTCTACAATGAGCAGTTCTTC. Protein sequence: CASSVDGASVYNEQFF.

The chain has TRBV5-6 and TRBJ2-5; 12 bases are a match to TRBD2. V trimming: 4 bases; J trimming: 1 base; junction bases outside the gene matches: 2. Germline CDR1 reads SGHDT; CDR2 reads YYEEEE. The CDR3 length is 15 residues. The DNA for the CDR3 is TGTGCCAGCAGCGCGGGACTAGCGGGCCAAGAGACCCAGTACTTC. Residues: CASSAGLAGQETQYF.

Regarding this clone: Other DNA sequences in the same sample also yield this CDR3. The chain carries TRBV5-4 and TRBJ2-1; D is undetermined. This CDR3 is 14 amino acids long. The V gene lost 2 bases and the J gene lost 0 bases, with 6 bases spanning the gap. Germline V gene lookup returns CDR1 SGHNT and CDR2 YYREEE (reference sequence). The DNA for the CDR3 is TGTGCCAGCAGCTTAGTTGGCTCCTACAATGAGCAGTTCTTC. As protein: CASSLVGSYNEQFF. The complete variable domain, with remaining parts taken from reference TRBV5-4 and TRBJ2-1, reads ETGVTQSPTHLIKTRGQQVTLRCSSQSGHNTVSWYQQALGQGPQFIFQYYREEENGRGNFPPRFSGLQFPNYSSELNVNALELDDSALYLCASSLVGSYNEQFFGPGTRLTVL.